Below, 20 T cell receptor beta chains from the same sample are listed, as sequenced in a study of T cells in localized non-small cell lung cancer. Repertoires were generated with immunoSEQ multiplex PCR, while TCRdb's copy carries only in-frame clones and drops some. Among fewer than 60,000 clones listed, over 80% were seen once. The sequenced sample was peripheral blood, obtained before any cancer treatment. These receptors all stem from a female donor over 55 with stage II squamous cell lung carcinoma.

The chain is built from TRBV9 and TRBJ2-4; TRBD1 aligns across 12 bases. Germline loops: CDR1 SGDLS, CDR2 YYNGEE. V lost 0 bases and J lost 4; bases outside the gene matches: 5. The CDR3 has 17 residues. CDR3 nucleotide sequence: TGTGCCAGCAGCGTAGAGGGACAGGGGGCGAATAAAAACATTCAGTACTTC. This gives the protein CASSVEGQGANKNIQYF.

V gene TRBV29-1 combines with J gene TRBJ2-5, with TRBD1 matching 8 bases. Germline V gene sequence: CDR1 SQVTM, CDR2 ANQGSEA. The V gene end was trimmed by 4 bases and the J gene end by 4 bases; junction bases not matched to a gene: 8. The CDR3 spans 14 residues. CDR3: CSVGTGPSGETQYF. The DNA for the CDR3 is TGCAGCGTTGGGACAGGGCCCAGTGGAGAGACCCAGTACTTC. The full variable domain, rest sourced from reference TRBV29-1 and TRBJ2-5, is SAVISQKPSRDICQRGTSLTIQCQVDSQVTMMFWYRQQPGQSLTLIATANQGSEATYESGFVIDKFPISRPNLTFSTLTVSNMSPEDSSIYLCSVGTGPSGETQYFGPGTRLLVL.

The rearrangement joins TRBV10-1 to TRBJ2-1; D might be TRBD1 (6 bases). The germline V and J ends were trimmed by 8 bases and 3 bases, with 14 bases remaining between them. In germline, CDR1 is WNHNN, CDR2 SYGVQD (reference sequence). This CDR3 has 14 residues. The CDR3 region is CASSTGHIYNEQFF. CDR3 nucleotide sequence: TGCGCCAGCTCGACGGGACACATCTACAATGAGCAGTTCTTC.

The chain recombines TRBV5-1 with TRBJ2-3; D might be TRBD1 or TRBD2, each matching 5 bases. Trimming removed 0 bases at V and 2 bases at J, with 16 bases between. Germline CDR1 reads SGHRS; CDR2 reads YFSETQ. The CDR3 is made up of 17 amino acids. This chain's CDR3 is CASSLGNRDLFTDTQYF. CDR3 bases: TGCGCCAGCAGCTTGGGGAATCGGGACCTCTTCACAGATACGCAGTATTTT.

The rearrangement links TRBV19 to TRBJ1-6, with 7 bases lining up with TRBD1. After removal of 5 bases from V and 9 bases from J, the junction contained 4 bases not matched to a gene. CDR3 size: 13 residues. Per germline, CDR1 LNHDA and CDR2 SQIVND (reference sequence). CDR3 nucleotides: TGTGCCAGTAGTCCAACAGGGGTTTCACCCCTCCACTTT. As protein: CASSPTGVSPLHF.

This chain connects TRBV15 to TRBJ2-3; D not certain. CDR3 length equals 15 residues. The V gene lost 2 bases and the J gene lost 2 bases, with 11 bases spanning the gap. Per germline, CDR1 LNHNV and CDR2 YYDKDF (reference sequence). CDR3 bases: TGTGCCACCAGCAGACCCCAAACCTTCACAGATACGCAGTATTTT. Translating gives CATSRPQTFTDTQYF.

This sequence joins TRBV7-8 and TRBJ1-2; TRBD1 matches 11 bases. The V gene's germline CDR1 is SGHVS and CDR2 FQNEAQ. Trimming cost V 1 base and J 2 bases; bases outside gene matches: 0. The CDR3 totals 15 residues. The CDR3 reads CASSLGTGGNYGYTF. DNA of the CDR3: TGTGCCAGCAGCTTAGGGACAGGGGGCAACTATGGCTACACCTTC.

This clone was counted many times. Other DNA sequences in the same sample also yield this CDR3. The V call is TRBV2, the J call TRBJ1-1; TRBD1 is a possible D gene (5 bases). Germline V CDR1 and CDR2: SNHLY, FYNNEI. Trimming stripped 6 bases from V and 0 bases from J, with 8 bases between. The CDR3 sequence is 13 residues long. CDR3 bases: TGTGCCAGCAGGAAGGGGATGAACACTGAAGCTTTCTTT. Its translation: CASRKGMNTEAFF.

This clone has more than one count but fewer than ten. The V gene is TRBV7-3, the J gene TRBJ1-1; D not resolved. V was clipped by 5 bases and J by 4 bases, with 11 bases between them. The CDR3 sequence is 13 residues long. Germline CDR1 and CDR2: SGHTA and FQGTGA. CDR3 sequence (DNA): TGTGCCAGCAGCGTGGGAGGGAGCACTGAAGCTTTCTTT. Translated: CASSVGGSTEAFF. Variable domain in full (rest from reference TRBV7-3 and TRBJ1-1): GAGVSQTPSNKVTEKGKYVELRCDPISGHTALYWYRQSLGQGPEFLIYFQGTGAADDSGLPNDRFFAVRPEGSVSTLKIQRTERGDSAVYLCASSVGGSTEAFFGQGTRLTVV.

The chain uses TRBV6-5 and TRBJ2-7; TRBD1 matches at 8 bases. The V gene's germline CDR1 is MNHEY and CDR2 SVGAGI. The CDR3 is 15 residues long. V shed 9 bases and J 3 bases; nucleotides not matched to a gene: 13. CDR3 nucleotides: TGTGCCAGTAGAACGGCAGGGGGCGGGGACTACGAGCAGTACTTC. This gives the protein CASRTAGGGDYEQYF.

The chain couples TRBV27 to TRBJ2-1; 7 positions match TRBD1. After removal of 4 bases from V and 3 bases from J, the junction contained 9 bases not matched to a gene. The V gene's germline CDR1 is MNHEY and CDR2 SMNVEV (reference sequence). The CDR3 is 16 residues long. The CDR3 bases are TGTGCCAGCAGTTCGAGAGGGACAGCCTTCTACAATGAGCAGTTCTTC. Protein: CASSSRGTAFYNEQFF.

In its sample, this clone was seen once. This rearrangement joins TRBV19 to TRBJ2-6; 7 nucleotides line up with TRBD2. Germline CDR1 is LNHDA and CDR2 is SQIVND (reference sequence). Germline trimming cut 8 bases from V and 7 bases from J; bases unmatched to any gene: 5. There are 13 residues in the CDR3. In DNA, the CDR3 is TGTGCCAGTGGGGGGGGTAACGCCAACGTCCTGACTTTC. Encoded protein: CASGGGNANVLTF.

The chain has TRBV6-1 and TRBJ2-2, with D unresolved. Germline CDR1 MNHNS, CDR2 SASEGT. CDR3 size: 14 residues. Trimming took 4 bases from V and 6 from J, leaving 12 bases between them. The CDR3 sequence is CASSGGWGSGELFF. The CDR3 nucleotides are TGTGCCAGCAGTGGGGGATGGGGTTCCGGGGAGCTGTTTTTT.

V usage is TRBV30 and J usage is TRBJ1-2; no definite D call. Germline V gene data show CDR1 as GTSNPN and CDR2 as SVGIG (reference sequence). V shed 8 bases and J shed 4 bases, with 20 bases lying between them. The length of the CDR3 is 14 residues. This chain's CDR3 is CAMEGSRPFYGYTF. CDR3 nucleotides: TGTGCCATGGAAGGAAGCAGGCCATTCTATGGCTACACCTTC.

V usage is TRBV2 and J usage is TRBJ1-1; D gene ambiguous. The CDR3 has 15 amino acids. Germline V gene data show CDR1 as SNHLY and CDR2 as FYNNEI. V lost 3 bases, J lost 11 bases, and 22 bases lay in between. The CDR3 is CASSDGQAGDQRAFF. CDR3 nucleotide sequence: TGTGCCAGCAGTGACGGCCAGGCCGGAGATCAGCGCGCTTTCTTT.

The chain is built from TRBV4-1 and TRBJ2-7, with a possible D match to TRBD2 (5 bases). CDR1 MGHRA and CDR2 YSYEKL come from the germline V gene. V shed 0 bases and J shed 7 bases, with 7 bases lying between them. CDR3 length: 12 residues. CDR3 protein: CASSQDWREQYF. The CDR3 bases are TGCGCCAGCAGCCAAGATTGGAGGGAGCAGTACTTC.

This clone showed up just once. V gene TRBV19 combines with J gene TRBJ1-4; TRBD1 matches 10 bases. Germline-derived CDR1 and CDR2 are LNHDA and SQIVND (reference sequence). The CDR3 runs to 14 residues. The trim removed 5 bases at V and 6 bases at J, leaving 3 bases unmatched. CDR3 in amino acids: CASSVGTGDEKLFF. The CDR3 nucleotides read TGTGCCAGTAGTGTGGGGACAGGGGATGAAAAACTGTTTTTT.

The chain recombines TRBV29-1 with TRBJ2-7; a weak D match, TRBD1 (6 bases). The V gene's germline CDR1 is SQVTM and CDR2 ANQGSEA. This CDR3 is built from 11 residues. Deletions cut 8 bases from V and 4 bases from J, with 12 bases between. The CDR3 protein is CSSRDIYEQYF. For the CDR3, the DNA is TGCAGCTCTCGGGACATTTACGAGCAGTACTTC.

The J gene is TRBJ1-5, the V gene TRBV23-1; TRBD1 is a possible D gene (6 bases). TRBV23-1 falls under the ORF class, with uncertain function. Trimming shortened V by 11 bases and J by 5 bases, and 19 bases separated the two germline ends. This CDR3 is 14 amino acids long. The CDR3 loop is CAPKTGARDQPQHF. DNA of the CDR3: TGCGCCCCCAAGACGGGGGCTCGGGATCAGCCCCAGCATTTT.

The chain couples TRBV6-5 to TRBJ1-2; no definite D call. The CDR3 loop spans 12 amino acids. Between the trimmed V and J ends, which lost 6 bases and 4 bases, there was a span of 9 bases. Germline V gene lookup returns CDR1 MNHEY and CDR2 SVGAGI. CDR3 in amino acids: CASSRKGYGYTF. The CDR3 bases are TGTGCCAGCAGCCGAAAAGGCTATGGCTACACCTTC.